This T cell receptor (beta chain) was captured in a study of early T cells in non-severe SARS-CoV-2 infection. Using its own MiXCR run on the 5' RACE reads, TCRdb lists one record per CDR3 protein. This sample has 25,000 to 35,000 distinct CDR3 sequences, with approximately 5.4% found just once. There are 15 residues in the CDR3. In germline, CDR1 is SGHVS, CDR2 FNYEAQ. The ends were cut back, 5 bases at V and 9 bases at J, with 17 bases in the middle. The table lists this clonotype with a few counts. The sequence was obtained from an adult who was a healthcare worker with PCR-confirmed SARS-CoV-2 infection or an uninfected control (not recorded which). The rearrangement uses TRBV7-6 and TRBJ1-6, with D possibly matching TRBD1 (5 bases). The sample comprised whole blood. The CDR3 nucleotides read TGTGCCAGCAGCCTCGCGGGGCCGGGGATTTCACCCCTCCACTTT. This encodes CASSLAGPGISPLHF.